What follows are 9 T cell receptor beta chains derived from one specimen sequenced in a study of PD-1 blockade in classical Hodgkin lymphoma. The protocol was immunoSEQ multiplex PCR, while the TCRdb copy is restricted to in-frame clones and leaves out a portion. This table holds about 97,000 clones, approximately 83% found once. Each patient relapsed following autologous stem cell transplantation, and prior brentuximab vedotin exposure differed. The material was peripheral blood mononuclear cells (PBMCs), obtained at baseline. Source of these receptors: a human donor with classical Hodgkin lymphoma.

This clone has only one observation. This sequence joins TRBV7-7 and TRBJ1-3, with 8 bases lining up with TRBD1. Losses at the gene ends were 1 base for V and 1 base for J; bases not matched to a gene: 0. The CDR3 sequence is 15 residues long. Germline V CDR1 and CDR2: SSHAT, FNYEAQ (reference sequence). The chain's CDR3 is CASSLDRGSGNTIYF. CDR3 bases: TGTGCCAGCAGCTTAGACAGGGGGTCTGGAAACACCATATATTTT.

The chain combines TRBV5-5 with TRBJ1-5; 10 nucleotides line up with TRBD1. This CDR3 has 15 residues. Germline CDR1 reads SGHKS; CDR2 reads YYEKEE (reference sequence). V lost 0 bases to trimming and J lost 7 bases; unmatched junction nucleotides: 4. This CDR3 reads CASSLGTGGDQPQHF. The CDR3 region has the DNA TGTGCCAGCAGCTTGGGGACAGGGGGGGACCAGCCCCAGCATTTT.

This chain connects TRBV10-3 to TRBJ1-3, with 7 bases identical to TRBD1. Germline assignment: CDR1 ENHRY and CDR2 SYGVKD. The CDR3 consists of 14 residues. V was pared by 5 bases and J by 2 bases, with 3 bases of the junction left unmatched. The CDR3 region has the DNA TGTGCCATCAGTCGACAGGGAGCTGGAAACACCATATATTTT. Translation: CAISRQGAGNTIYF.

The chain carries TRBV9 and TRBJ2-2; 8 nucleotides agree with TRBD2. Germline V gene lookup returns CDR1 SGDLS and CDR2 YYNGEE. The CDR3 runs to 16 residues. V was pared by 4 bases and J by 8 bases, with 13 bases of the junction left unmatched. This CDR3 is CASSPHIASGSGELFF. The DNA for the CDR3 is TGTGCCAGCAGCCCCCACATCGCTAGCGGGTCAGGGGAGCTGTTTTTT.

The chain joins TRBV14 to TRBJ1-1, with 8 bases that match TRBD1. This CDR3 has 15 residues. Germline V gene lookup returns CDR1 SGHDN and CDR2 FVKESK. The J segment lost 5 bases and the V segment lost 2 bases, leaving 7 bases of the junction unmatched. As DNA, the CDR3 is TGTGCCAGCAGCCAATTCGGACAGGGTGGGACTGAAGCTTTCTTT. Encoded protein: CASSQFGQGGTEAFF.

This clone was observed a single time. This chain joins TRBV28 and TRBJ1-1, with D maybe TRBD1 (5 bases). Germline V lookup: CDR1 MDHEN, CDR2 SYDVKM. This CDR3 has 14 residues. Trimming cost V 2 bases and J 5 bases, with 12 bases left between them. For the CDR3, the DNA is TGTGCCAGCAGTTTAGGAGGGCCAGGGACTGAAGCTTTCTTT. Amino acids: CASSLGGPGTEAFF.

This rearrangement joins TRBV19 to TRBJ2-1; a weak D match, TRBD2 (5 bases). The V end lost 3 bases, the J end lost 5 bases, and 11 bases lay between the germline ends. Germline V gives CDR1 LNHDA, CDR2 SQIVND (reference sequence). There are 14 residues in the CDR3. The CDR3 spells CASSILGVNNEQFF. In DNA form, the CDR3 reads TGTGCCAGTAGTATCTTGGGAGTCAACAATGAGCAGTTCTTC. The whole variable domain, filled in from reference TRBV19 and TRBJ2-1, reads DGGITQSPKYLFRKEGQNVTLSCEQNLNHDAMYWYRQDPGQGLRLIYYSQIVNDFQKGDIAEGYSVSREKKESFPLTVTSAQKNPTAFYLCASSILGVNNEQFFGPGTRLTVL.

V usage is TRBV6-1 and J usage is TRBJ2-3; no clear D gene. Germline V gives CDR1 MNHNS, CDR2 SASEGT. V was pared by 1 base and J by 10 bases, with 42 bases between. The length of the CDR3 is 23 residues. Here the CDR3 reads CASSEGSGTTGTVFPPRRLSQYF. The DNA of the CDR3 is TGTGCCAGCAGTGAAGGGTCAGGTACTACCGGCACGGTCTTCCCCCCCAGAAGGTTGTCGCAGTATTTT.

In DNA, the CDR3 is TGTGCCAGCAGCTTAGCGGGGGGCGCCCTCAATGAGCAGTTCTTC. It codes for CASSLAGGALNEQFF. The chain uses TRBV7-9 and TRBJ2-1, with D perhaps being TRBD1 or TRBD2 (6 bases each). Trimming took off 0 bases at V and 6 bases at J, with 12 bases between the two ends. CDR3 size: 15 residues. CDR1 is SEHNR and CDR2 is FQNEAQ in the germline V gene (reference sequence).